These 13 T cell receptor beta chains were sequenced from one sample in a study of CD8 T cells in Susac syndrome. Random hexamers served to reverse transcribe roughly 0.45 to 1 ug RNA. TCRdb reanalysed the immunoSEQ multiplex PCR reads using MiXCR and keeps one entry per CDR3 protein. The table records 150,000 to 200,000 distinct CDR3 sequences, about 90% of them present only once. The specimen was CD4+ T cells from PBMCs. The receptor set was obtained from a human donor in good health.

The chain uses TRBV29-1 and TRBJ1-1; D remains unclear. The germline gives CDR1 SQVTM, CDR2 ANQGSEA. V dropped 7 bases and J dropped 0 bases, with 18 bases sitting between them. The CDR3 consists of 15 residues. For the CDR3, the DNA is TGCAGCGCAGGCTACAGTGTGAGCTTGAACACTGAAGCTTTCTTT. Protein sequence: CSAGYSVSLNTEAFF.

The rearrangement uses TRBV20-1 and TRBJ2-3, with a possible D match to TRBD2 (6 bases). V was shortened by 6 bases and J by 2 bases, with 15 bases between the two germline ends. The CDR3 consists of 14 residues. Germline V gene sequence: CDR1 DFQATT, CDR2 SNEGSKA (reference sequence). This CDR3 is CSAPRGFATDTQYF. For the CDR3, the DNA is TGCAGTGCCCCGCGGGGATTTGCCACAGATACGCAGTATTTT.

The V gene is TRBV5-1, the J gene TRBJ2-7; 9 nucleotides line up with TRBD2. This CDR3 region has 15 residues. V gave up 5 bases and J gave up 2 bases; unmatched junction bases: 8. Per germline, CDR1 SGHRS and CDR2 YFSETQ. The CDR3 is CASSEVAGATYEQYF. In DNA form, the CDR3 reads TGCGCCAGCAGTGAGGTAGCGGGAGCCACCTACGAGCAGTACTTC. The full variable domain, rest sourced from reference TRBV5-1 and TRBJ2-7, is KAGVTQTPRYLIKTRGQQVTLSCSPISGHRSVSWYQQTPGQGLQFLFEYFSETQRNKGNFPGRFSGRQFSNSRSEMNVSTLELGDSALYLCASSEVAGATYEQYFGPGTRLTVT.

This clonotype turned up a few times. This sequence joins TRBV11-3 and TRBJ1-1, with D possibly TRBD1 on 5 matching bases. The germline V and J ends were trimmed by 6 bases and 3 bases, with 11 bases remaining between them. The CDR3 contains 13 residues. CDR1 and CDR2 (germline): SGHNT, YENEEA. CDR3 protein: CASRRQGDTEAFF. DNA for the CDR3: TGTGCCAGCAGACGACAAGGGGACACTGAAGCTTTCTTT.

V is TRBV12-3 or TRBV12-4 and J is TRBJ2-7; D tentatively reads TRBD1 or TRBD2 (5 bases each). This CDR3 spans 12 amino acids. Trimming removed 6 bases at V and 5 bases at J, with 11 bases between. The CDR3 nucleotides read TGTGCCAGCAGCCATGGGGGTAACGAGCAGTACTTC. Translating it yields CASSHGGNEQYF.

The genes are TRBV18 and TRBJ2-7, with D unclear. This CDR3 has 15 residues. Germline V lookup: CDR1 KGHSH, CDR2 LQKENI. Trimming removed 1 base from V and 7 bases from J, with 17 bases in between. The CDR3 nucleotides read TGTGCCAGCTCACCACGGCAGACGAGGTTGGAGGAGCAGTACTTC. Protein sequence: CASSPRQTRLEEQYF.

This rearrangement joins TRBV5-6 to TRBJ2-2; 8 positions match TRBD1. V shed 4 bases and J 3 bases; nucleotides not matched to a gene: 8. Germline V gene lookup returns CDR1 SGHDT and CDR2 YYEEEE. The CDR3 has 16 residues. The CDR3 reads CASSLIEQGDTGELFF. The CDR3 DNA sequence: TGTGCCAGCAGCCTAATCGAACAGGGGGACACCGGGGAGCTGTTTTTT.

The genes are TRBV11-1 and TRBJ2-3; 9 bases align to TRBD1. Trimming removed 4 bases from V and 2 bases from J; junction bases left unmatched: 25. The CDR3 is 22 amino acids. Germline CDR1 is SGHAT and CDR2 is FQDESV (reference sequence). The CDR3 sequence: CASSYDRRDRVHSFMTTDTQYF. The CDR3 coding sequence is TGTGCCAGCAGCTATGACCGCCGGGACAGGGTTCACTCATTTATGACCACAGATACGCAGTATTTT.

V is TRBV20-1 and J is TRBJ2-5; a possible D gene is TRBD2 (6 bases). Germline-derived CDR1 and CDR2 are DFQATT and SNEGSKA (reference sequence). V was pared by 4 bases and J by 5 bases, with 8 bases between. The CDR3 spans 11 residues. In DNA form, the CDR3 reads TGCAGTGCTACTCGGGAGGAGACCCAGTACTTC. Translated: CSATREETQYF.

The V call is TRBV2, the J call TRBJ1-2, with D possibly TRBD1 on 5 matching bases. The V gene's germline CDR1 is SNHLY and CDR2 FYNNEI. This CDR3 comprises 14 residues. The V end was cut by 6 bases, the J end by 4 bases, with 15 bases between. The CDR3 protein is CASRSGGGGYGYTF. The CDR3 bases are TGTGCCAGCAGGTCCGGGGGTGGAGGCTATGGCTACACCTTC.

The chain links TRBV10-3 to TRBJ1-1, with D maybe TRBD1 (6 bases). The CDR3 is 13 residues long. Trimming took off 10 bases at V and 1 base at J, with 13 bases between the two ends. Looked up from germline, CDR1 is ENHRY and CDR2 is SYGVKD. CDR3 DNA sequence: TGTGCCACCCAGGGGAGGTCGAACACTGAAGCTTTCTTT. Its protein product is CATQGRSNTEAFF.

The CDR3 loop reads CASSPQPGREQYF. In DNA, the CDR3 is TGTGCCAGCAGCCCACAACCAGGGAGAGAGCAGTACTTC. The chain links TRBV3-1 to TRBJ2-7; TRBD1 or TRBD2 may be the D gene (5 bases each). The CDR3 is made up of 13 amino acids. V was clipped by 4 bases and J by 7 bases, with 14 bases between them. Germline V gene sequence: CDR1 LGHDT, CDR2 YNNKEL (reference sequence).

The V gene is TRBV5-4, the J gene TRBJ2-7; the D is unclear. Germline values: CDR1 SGHNT, CDR2 YYREEE (reference sequence). Deletions cut 0 bases from V and 0 bases from J, with 7 bases between. CDR3 length: 14 amino acids. CDR3 loop: CASSLGTDSYEQYF. The CDR3 nucleotides read TGTGCCAGCAGCTTGGGGACGGACTCCTACGAGCAGTACTTC.